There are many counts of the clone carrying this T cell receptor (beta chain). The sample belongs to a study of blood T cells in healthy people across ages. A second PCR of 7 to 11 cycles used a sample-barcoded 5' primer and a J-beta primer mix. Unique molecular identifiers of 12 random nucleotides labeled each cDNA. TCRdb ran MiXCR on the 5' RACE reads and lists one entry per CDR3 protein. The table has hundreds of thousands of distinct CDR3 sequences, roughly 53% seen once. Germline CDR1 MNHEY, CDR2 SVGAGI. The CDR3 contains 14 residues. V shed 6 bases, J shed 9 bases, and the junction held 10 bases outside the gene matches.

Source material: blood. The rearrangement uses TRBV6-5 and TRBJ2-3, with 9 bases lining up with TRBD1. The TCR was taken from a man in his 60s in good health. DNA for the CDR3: TGTGCCAGCAGGCCACAGGGGGCGTTGAGAACGCAGTATTTT. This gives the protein CASRPQGALRTQYF.